The entry that follows covers one T cell receptor (beta chain) sequence. What it binds is not known. As for time point: after neoadjuvant nivolumab, at surgical resection. This sample stems from a study of neoadjuvant anti-PD-1 for oral cavity cancer. PBMC libraries mostly used about 450 ng of input genomic DNA, with six replicates per sample. Sequencing used immunoSEQ multiplex PCR; TCRdb keeps in-frame clones, though not all of them. This repertoire shows some 14,000 clones, under 70% found once; its top ten account for approximately 2.8%. V lost 1 base, J lost 3 bases, and 9 bases stayed unmatched. Germline V CDR1 and CDR2: SGHVS, FQNEAQ. The CDR3 is 16 amino acids. Study-wide findings and caveats: Higher pretreatment blood Treg/Th17 ratios correlated with higher pretreatment blood and lower post-treatment tumor TCRbeta clonality.

The sample here was PBMCs, taken after nivolumab (anti-PD-1) treatment. The gene calls are TRBV7-8 and TRBJ2-7; 7 bases line up with TRBD2. The TCR originated in a person between 40 and 80 years old with oral cavity squamous cell carcinoma. DNA of the CDR3: TGTGCCAGCAGCTTAGGGTCGGGGCTAGCGGTCTACGAGCAGTACTTC. This encodes CASSLGSGLAVYEQYF.